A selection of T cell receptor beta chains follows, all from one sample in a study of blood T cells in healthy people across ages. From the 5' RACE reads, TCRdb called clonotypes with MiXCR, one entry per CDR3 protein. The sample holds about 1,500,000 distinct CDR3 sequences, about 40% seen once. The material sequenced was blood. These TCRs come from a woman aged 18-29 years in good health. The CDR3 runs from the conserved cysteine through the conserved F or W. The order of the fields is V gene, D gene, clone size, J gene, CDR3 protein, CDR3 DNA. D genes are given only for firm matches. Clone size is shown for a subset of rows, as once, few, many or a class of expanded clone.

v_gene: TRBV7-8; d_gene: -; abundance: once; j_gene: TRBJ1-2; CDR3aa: CASSSLEGVGYTF; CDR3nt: TGTGCCAGCAGCTCCCTGGAGGGGGTAGGCTACACCTTC
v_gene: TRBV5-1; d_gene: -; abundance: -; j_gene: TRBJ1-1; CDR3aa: CASSLSLGGTEAFF; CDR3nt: TGCGCCAGCAGCTTGAGCTTAGGGGGCACTGAAGCTTTCTTT
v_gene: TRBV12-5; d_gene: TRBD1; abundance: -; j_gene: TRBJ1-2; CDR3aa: CASGPPGTGFHGYTF; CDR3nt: TGTGCTAGTGGTCCACCGGGGACAGGGTTTCATGGCTACACCTTC
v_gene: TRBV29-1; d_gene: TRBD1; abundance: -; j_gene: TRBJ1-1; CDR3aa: CSVKKTGWLSNTEAFF; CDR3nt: TGCAGCGTGAAAAAGACAGGGTGGTTATCCAACACTGAAGCTTTCTTT
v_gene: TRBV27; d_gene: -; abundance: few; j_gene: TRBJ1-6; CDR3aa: CASSLGQPSSYNSPLHF; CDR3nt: TGTGCCAGCAGTTTAGGGCAGCCGAGCTCCTATAATTCACCCCTCCACTTT
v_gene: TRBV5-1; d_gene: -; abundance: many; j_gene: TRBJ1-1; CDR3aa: CASSPTGTEAFF; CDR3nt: TGTGCCAGCAGCCCAACCGGGACTGAAGCTTTCTTT
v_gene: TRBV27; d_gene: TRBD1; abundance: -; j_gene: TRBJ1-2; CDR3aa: CASSFSRDRAYGYTF; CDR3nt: TGTGCCAGCAGTTTCTCCCGGGACAGGGCCTATGGCTACACCTTC
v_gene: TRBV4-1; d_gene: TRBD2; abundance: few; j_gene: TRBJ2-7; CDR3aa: CASSQRLAGSYEQYF; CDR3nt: TGCGCCAGCAGCCAACGGCTAGCGGGCTCCTACGAGCAGTACTTC
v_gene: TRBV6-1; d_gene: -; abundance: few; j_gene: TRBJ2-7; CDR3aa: CASRTGGSPYEQYF; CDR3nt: TGTGCCAGCCGCACCGGAGGGAGCCCTTACGAGCAGTACTTC
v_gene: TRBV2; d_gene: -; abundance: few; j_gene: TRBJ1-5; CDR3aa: CASSGRGGGSGSPQHF; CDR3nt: TGTGCCAGCAGTGGGAGAGGGGGGGGATCAGGGTCGCCCCAGCATTTT
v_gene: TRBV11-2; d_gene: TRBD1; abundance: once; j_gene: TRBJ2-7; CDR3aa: CASSRTGDSSYEQYF; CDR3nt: TGTGCCAGCAGCCGGACAGGGGACAGCTCCTACGAGCAGTACTTC
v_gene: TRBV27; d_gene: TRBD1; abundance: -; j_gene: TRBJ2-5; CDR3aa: CASLKSPGQGRKEQYF; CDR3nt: TGTGCCAGCTTAAAATCCCCGGGACAGGGGAGGAAAGAGCAGTACTTC
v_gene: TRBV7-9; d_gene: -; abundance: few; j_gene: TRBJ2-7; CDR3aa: CASSFGLYSYEQYF; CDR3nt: TGTGCCAGCAGCTTTGGCCTATACTCCTACGAGCAGTACTTC
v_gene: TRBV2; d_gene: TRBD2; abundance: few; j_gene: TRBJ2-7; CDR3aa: CASSEELTSGYEQYF; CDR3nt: TGTGCCAGCAGTGAGGAGTTGACTAGCGGGTACGAGCAGTACTTC
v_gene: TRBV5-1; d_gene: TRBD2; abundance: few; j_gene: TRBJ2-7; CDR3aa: CASSPGLAWNEQYF; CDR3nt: TGCGCCAGCAGCCCGGGACTAGCGTGGAACGAGCAGTACTTC
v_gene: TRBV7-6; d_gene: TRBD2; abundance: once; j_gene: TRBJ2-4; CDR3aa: CASSLARGEGQYF; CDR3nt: TGTGCCAGCAGCTTAGCGCGGGGGGAAGGGCAGTACTTC
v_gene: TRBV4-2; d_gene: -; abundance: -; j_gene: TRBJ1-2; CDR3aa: CASSHGGTGTNDGYTF; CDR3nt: TGTGCCAGCAGCCACGGGGGGACCGGGACGAACGATGGCTACACCTTC
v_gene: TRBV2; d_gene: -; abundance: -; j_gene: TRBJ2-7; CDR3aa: CASNQIGFQREQYF; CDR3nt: TGTGCCAGCAACCAAATTGGGTTTCAGCGGGAGCAGTACTTC
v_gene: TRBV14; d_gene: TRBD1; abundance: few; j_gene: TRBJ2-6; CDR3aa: CASSSRQGWANVLTF; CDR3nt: TGTGCCAGCAGTTCCAGACAGGGATGGGCCAACGTCCTGACTTTC
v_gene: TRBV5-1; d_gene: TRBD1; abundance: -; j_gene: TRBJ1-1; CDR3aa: CASSRGQDFTEAFF; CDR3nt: TGCGCCAGCAGCAGGGGACAGGACTTCACTGAAGCTTTCTTT
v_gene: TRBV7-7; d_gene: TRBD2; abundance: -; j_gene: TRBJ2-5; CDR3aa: CASSLARGGGTNQETQYF; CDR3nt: TGTGCTAGCAGCTTAGCAAGAGGCGGGGGGACCAACCAAGAGACCCAGTACTTC
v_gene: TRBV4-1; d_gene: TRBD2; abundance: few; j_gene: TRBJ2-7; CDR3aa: CASSPSSGDTYEQYF; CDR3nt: TGCGCCAGCAGCCCTTCTAGCGGAGATACGTACGAGCAGTACTTC
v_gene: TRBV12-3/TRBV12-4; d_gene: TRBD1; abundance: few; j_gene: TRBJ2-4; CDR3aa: CASTGTGGANIQYF; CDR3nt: TGTGCCAGCACCGGGACAGGGGGCGCAAACATTCAGTACTTC
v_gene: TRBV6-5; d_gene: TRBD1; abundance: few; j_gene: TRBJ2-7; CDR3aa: CASSGTGTVSYEQYF; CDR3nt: TGTGCCAGCAGTGGGACCGGGACAGTCTCCTACGAGCAGTACTTC
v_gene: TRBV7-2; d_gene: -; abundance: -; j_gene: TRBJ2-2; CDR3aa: CASSLSQLSTGELFF; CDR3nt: TGTGCCAGCAGCTTATCACAGCTGAGCACCGGGGAGCTGTTTTTT
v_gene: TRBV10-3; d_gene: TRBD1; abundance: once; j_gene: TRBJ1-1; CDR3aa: CAISDAQGGVSTEAFF; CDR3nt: TGTGCCATCAGTGATGCGCAGGGGGGGGTGAGCACTGAAGCTTTCTTT
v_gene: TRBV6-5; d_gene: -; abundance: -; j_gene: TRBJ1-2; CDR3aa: CASSYSVGKANYGYTF; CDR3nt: TGTGCCAGCAGTTACTCGGTGGGGAAAGCTAACTATGGCTACACCTTC
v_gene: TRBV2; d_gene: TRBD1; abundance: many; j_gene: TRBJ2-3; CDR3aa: CASRQTGQGYEDTQYF; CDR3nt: TGTGCCAGCAGACAAACGGGACAGGGATACGAAGATACGCAGTATTTT
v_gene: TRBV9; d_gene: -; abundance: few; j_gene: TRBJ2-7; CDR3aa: CASSVMPGSYEQYF; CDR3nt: TGTGCCAGCAGCGTAATGCCGGGCTCCTACGAGCAGTACTTC
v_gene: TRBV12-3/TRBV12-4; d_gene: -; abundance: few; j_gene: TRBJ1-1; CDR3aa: CASSTRTVEAFF; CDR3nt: TGTGCCAGCAGTACCCGGACGGTAGAAGCTTTCTTT
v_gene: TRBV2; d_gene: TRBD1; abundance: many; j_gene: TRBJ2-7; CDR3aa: CASTYLQGAKGEQYF; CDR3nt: TGTGCCAGCACCTACCTACAGGGGGCGAAGGGCGAGCAGTACTTC
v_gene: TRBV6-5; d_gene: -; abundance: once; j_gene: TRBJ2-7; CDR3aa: CASSHRDTPYEQYF; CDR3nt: TGTGCCAGCAGCCACCGGGACACCCCCTACGAGCAGTACTTC